What follows describes a single TCR beta chain. This entry belongs to a study of technical replicates of blood from several donors. Data came from immunoSEQ multiplex PCR; TCRdb stores just in-frame clones and leaves some out. The repertoire holds 45,000 to 65,000 clones, with 90% to 95% as singletons. V gave up 6 bases and J gave up 4 bases, with 12 bases separating them. Looked up from germline, CDR1 is LNHDA and CDR2 is SQIVND (reference sequence). The length of the CDR3 is 13 residues. This sequence was found in a human donor in good health. Some clones in this sample may be carry-over from other donors' samples. The chain joins TRBV19 to TRBJ2-5; TRBD1 might be the D (6 bases). What was sequenced was PBMCs. DNA of the CDR3: TGTGCCAGTAGCCAGGGGCCACCAGAGACCCAGTACTTC. Amino acid sequence: CASSQGPPETQYF.